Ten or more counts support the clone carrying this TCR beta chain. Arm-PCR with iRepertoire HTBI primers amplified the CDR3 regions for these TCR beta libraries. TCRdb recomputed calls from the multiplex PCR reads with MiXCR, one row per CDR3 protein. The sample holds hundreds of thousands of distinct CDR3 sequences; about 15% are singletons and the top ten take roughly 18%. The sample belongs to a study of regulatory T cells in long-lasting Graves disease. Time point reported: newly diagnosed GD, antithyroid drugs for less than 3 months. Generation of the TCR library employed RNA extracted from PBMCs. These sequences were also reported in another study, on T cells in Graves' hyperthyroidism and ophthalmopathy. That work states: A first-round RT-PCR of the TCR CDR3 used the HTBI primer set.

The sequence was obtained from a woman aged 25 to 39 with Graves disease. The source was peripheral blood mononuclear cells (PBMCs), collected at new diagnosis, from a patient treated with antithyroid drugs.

This CDR3 is CASSLSAGGQETQYF. The DNA for the CDR3 is TGTGCCAGCAGTTTGTCAGCGGGGGGACAAGAGACCCAGTACTTC. The V call is TRBV28, the J call TRBJ2-5; TRBD2 matches 9 bases. The CDR3 spans 15 residues. V shed 3 bases, J shed 2 bases, and the junction held 4 bases outside the gene matches. From germline, CDR1 is MDHEN and CDR2 SYDVKM.